The rows below give T cell receptor beta chains drawn from one sample of a study of blood T cell repertoires in COVID-19. The method was immunoSEQ multiplex PCR; TCRdb's version includes in-frame clones alone and lacks a portion of them. Of roughly 350,000 clones listed, more than 70% are singletons. Sequencing input: peripheral blood. Every receptor here comes from a woman in her 30s with COVID-19, enrolled during active disease. The CDR3 runs from the conserved cysteine through the conserved F or W. Fields, in order: clone size, J gene, V gene, D gene, CDR3 DNA, CDR3 protein. The D gene is left open where the match is weak. Expanded clones are given a class, and other clones once, few, many or no size at all.

- TRBJ2-5 TRBV5-8 TRBD1 TGTGCCAGCAGCCCGGGACAGGGGGCCCCCCAAGAGACCCAGTACTTC CASSPGQGAPQETQYF
- TRBJ2-3 TRBV19 TRBD1 TGTGCCAGCAAAGACAGGGGGCCCTCAGATACGCAGTATTTT CASKDRGPSDTQYF
- TRBJ1-5 TRBV4-3 - TGCGCCAGCAGCCAATCACAGGGTAGCAATCAGCCCCAGCATTTT CASSQSQGSNQPQHF
- TRBJ1-6 TRBV7-2 - TGTGCCAGCAAGGGACTTCCGGATTCACCCCTCCACTTT CASKGLPDSPLHF
- TRBJ2-1 TRBV4-1 - TGCGCCAGCAGCCAAGTAAGCGTGCTCCTCAACTTCAATGAGCAGTTCTTC CASSQVSVLLNFNEQFF
- TRBJ2-1 TRBV28 TRBD2 TGTGCCAGCAGTCCTCGGACTAGCGGGAGGAGGGGTCAGTTCTTC CASSPRTSGRRGQFF
once TRBJ2-1 TRBV3-1/TRBV3-2 TRBD2 TGTGCCAGCAGCCAAGTTTTTACTAGCGGGATGAATGAGCAGTTCTTC CASSQVFTSGMNEQFF
- TRBJ1-3 TRBV5-1 - TGCGCCAGCAGCTTGGCGGTTAGTAGCGGGGTCTCTCGTTCCGAGGAAGGAAACACCATATATTTT CASSLAVSSGVSRSEEGNTIYF
- TRBJ2-7 TRBV28 - TGTGCCAGCAGTTTACCCCGGACTAATTACGAGCAGTACTTC CASSLPRTNYEQYF
- TRBJ2-1 TRBV29-1 TRBD2 TGCAGCGTTGCTAGCGGGCGCAACAATGAGCAGTTCTTC CSVASGRNNEQFF
- TRBJ2-7 TRBV18 TRBD2 TGTGCCAGCTCACCCGGGGGGGTTGGGTCCTACGAGCAGTACTTC CASSPGGVGSYEQYF
- TRBJ2-1 TRBV5-1 - TGCGCCAGCAGCCAAGGACTCTCACCTTACAATGAGCAGTTCTTC CASSQGLSPYNEQFF
few TRBJ1-2 TRBV18 TRBD1 TGTGCCAGCTCGGCCGGGACAGGGTTTGGCTACACCTTC CASSAGTGFGYTF
- TRBJ1-5 TRBV15 - TGTGCCACCGGGCAGCTCAATCAGCCCCAGCATTTT CATGQLNQPQHF
- TRBJ2-5 TRBV2 TRBD2 TGTGCCAGCAGTGAACGTTTAGCGGGAGAGACCCAGTACTTC CASSERLAGETQYF
few TRBJ2-7 TRBV5-1 TRBD2 TGCGCCAGCAGGTCCAGGGCGGGAGATGGGGAGCAGTACTTC CASRSRAGDGEQYF
few TRBJ1-3 TRBV5-4 - TGTGCCAGCAGCTATAAGGGAGGGGTGTCAGGAAACACCATATATTTT CASSYKGGVSGNTIYF
- TRBJ2-7 TRBV2 TRBD2 TGTGCCAGCAGGACCGGGACTAGTTACTACGAGCAGTACTTC CASRTGTSYYEQYF
- TRBJ2-2 TRBV7-2 - TGTGCCAGCGCCCCTGCGGGTCCCGGGGAGCTGTTTTTT CASAPAGPGELFF